This T cell receptor (beta chain) was sequenced during a study of T cells after yellow fever vaccination. Whole-study findings and limits: Repertoires sorted by FACS could include abundant clonotypes that are contaminants from the bulk population. A secondary response was less intense yet reached its peak sooner, at day 5 versus 15.

Synthesis of TCR cDNA relied on 5'RACE template switching, which attached a universal primer site and UMIs. One entry per CDR3 protein results from TCRdb running MiXCR on the 5' RACE reads. The table has about 310,000 distinct CDR3 sequences, roughly 4% seen once. This clonotype was seen only a few times. The antigen remains unidentified. Per germline, CDR1 LGHNA and CDR2 YNFKEQ. V dropped 4 bases and J dropped 5 bases, with 8 bases sitting between them. The CDR3 has 12 residues. The sample consisted of PBMCs, taken on the day of the yellow fever booster vaccination. V is TRBV4-2 and J is TRBJ2-5; D is uncertain. The receptor's source is a young man who received the YFV17D yellow fever vaccine. CDR3 coding DNA: TGTGCCAGCAGCCCGGGCTTTGAGACCCAGTACTTC. Translating gives CASSPGFETQYF.